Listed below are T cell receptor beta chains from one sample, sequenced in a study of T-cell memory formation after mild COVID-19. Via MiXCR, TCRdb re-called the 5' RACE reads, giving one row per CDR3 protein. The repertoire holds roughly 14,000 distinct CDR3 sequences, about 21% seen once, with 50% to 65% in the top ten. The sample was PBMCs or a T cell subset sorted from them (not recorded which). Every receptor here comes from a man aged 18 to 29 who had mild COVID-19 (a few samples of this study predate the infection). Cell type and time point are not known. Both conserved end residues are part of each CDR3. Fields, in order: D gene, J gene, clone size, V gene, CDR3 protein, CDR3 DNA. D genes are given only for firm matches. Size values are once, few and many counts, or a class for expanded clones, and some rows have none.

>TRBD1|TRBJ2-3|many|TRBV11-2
CASSSRDSITDTQYF
TGTGCCAGCAGCTCCCGGGACAGCATCACAGATACGCAGTATTTT
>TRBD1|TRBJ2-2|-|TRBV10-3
CAISLLDDRAMHTGELFF
TGTGCCATCAGTCTTTTAGACGACAGGGCAATGCACACCGGGGAGCTGTTTTTT
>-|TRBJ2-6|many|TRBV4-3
CASSQGSSPSGANVLTF
TGCGCCAGCAGCCAAGGGTCCAGCCCCTCTGGGGCCAACGTCCTGACTTTC
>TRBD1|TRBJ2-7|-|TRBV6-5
CASGKGQGSYEQYF
TGTGCCAGCGGAAAGGGACAGGGGTCCTACGAGCAGTACTTC
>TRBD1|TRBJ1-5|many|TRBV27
CASSLTGGAYNQPQHF
TGTGCCAGCAGCCTCACAGGGGGCGCTTACAATCAGCCCCAGCATTTT
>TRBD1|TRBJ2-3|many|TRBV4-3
CASSQAKFPRTGATDTQYF
TGCGCCAGCAGCCAAGCAAAGTTTCCACGGACAGGGGCCACAGATACGCAGTATTTT
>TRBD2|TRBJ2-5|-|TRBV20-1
CSAPTSEQETQYF
TGCAGTGCTCCGACTAGCGAACAAGAGACCCAGTACTTC
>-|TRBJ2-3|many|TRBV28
CASSLWATYSTDTQYF
TGTGCCAGCAGTTTATGGGCCACATACTCCACAGATACGCAGTATTTT
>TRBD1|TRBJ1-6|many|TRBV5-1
CASSPAGDSRNSPLHF
TGCGCCAGCAGCCCGGCAGGGGACAGTCGGAATTCACCCCTCCACTTT
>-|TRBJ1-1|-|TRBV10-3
CAITGQGRNTEAFF
TGTGCCATCACCGGACAAGGGAGAAACACTGAAGCTTTCTTT
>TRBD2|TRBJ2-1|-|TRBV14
CASSQYLGGYNEQFF
TGTGCCAGCAGCCAATATTTGGGGGGGTACAATGAGCAGTTCTTC
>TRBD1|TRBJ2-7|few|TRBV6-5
CASSDTGGRVEQYF
TGTGCCAGCAGTGACACAGGGGGCAGGGTCGAGCAGTACTTC
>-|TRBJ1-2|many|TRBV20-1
CSALLAANYGYTF
TGCAGTGCTCTGTTGGCAGCCAACTATGGCTACACCTTC
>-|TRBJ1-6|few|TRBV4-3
CASSQDPPGVRDNSPLHF
TGCGCCAGCAGCCAAGACCCCCCGGGGGTTCGTGATAATTCACCCCTCCACTTT
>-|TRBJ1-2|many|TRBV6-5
CASSSAGYGYTF
TGTGCCAGCAGTTCCGCAGGTTATGGCTACACCTTC
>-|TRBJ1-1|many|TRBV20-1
CSARVGDTEAFF
TGCAGTGCTAGAGTGGGAGACACTGAAGCTTTCTTT
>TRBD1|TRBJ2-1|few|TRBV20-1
CSVLDRVYEQFF
TGCAGTGTACTGGACAGGGTCTATGAGCAGTTCTTC
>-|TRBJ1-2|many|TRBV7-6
CASSSLGGRFKSYTF
TGTGCCAGCAGCTCACTAGGCGGACGCTTCAAGAGCTACACCTTC
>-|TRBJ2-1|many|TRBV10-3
CAIRWTNEQFF
TGTGCCATCAGGTGGACAAATGAGCAGTTCTTC
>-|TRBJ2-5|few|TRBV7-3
CASSLTPGRRPTETQYF
TGTGCCAGCAGCTTAACCCCGGGGAGGAGGCCGACGGAGACCCAGTACTTC